Listed below are T cell receptor beta chains from one sample, sequenced in a study of T cell responses to AZD1222 COVID-19 vaccine. Using immunoSEQ multiplex PCR, the repertoire was profiled, and TCRdb retains in-frame clones only, with some absent. Among approximately 180,000 clones listed, around 87% were seen once. The source was peripheral blood, collected on day 0 of AZD1222 vaccination. The receptors shown here come from an adult in good health. CDR3s leave out the opening cysteine and the closing phenylalanine or tryptophan. D genes are given only for firm matches.

v_call,d_call,cdr3_aa
TRBV27,NA,ASSPLGVNEKLF
TRBV5-8,NA,ASTPGPHAGNEKLF
TRBV7-8,NA,ASSWTVGVANEKLF
TRBV28,TRBD1,ASQRGQSPYEQY
TRBV7-3,TRBD2,ASSPPGLAAHEQF
TRBV3-1/TRBV3-2,TRBD1,ASRETGAYGYT
TRBV29-1,NA,SVVGEGPGNTIY
TRBV19,TRBD2,ASSMGSGKGYEQY
TRBV7-8,TRBD2,ASRGAGGRTYNEQF
TRBV4-1,NA,ASSQDLWGGNSPLH
TRBV14,NA,ASSQGRTLLYGYT
TRBV28,NA,ASSSGNTIY
TRBV10-3,TRBD1,AISRGTDGYT
TRBV5-1,NA,ASSRGFNYGYT
TRBV11-2,NA,ASSSTANTEAF
TRBV18,NA,ASSPGLTNEQF
TRBV2,TRBD1,ASRRQGLNEKLF
TRBV18,NA,ASSPLTDHYGYT
TRBV6-5,TRBD2,ASSYSGTSPF
TRBV3-1/TRBV3-2,NA,ASSQEGVGTEAF
TRBV27,TRBD1,ASSFEGQGYEQY
TRBV30,TRBD1,AWGRQGAEQY
TRBV29-1,NA,SVEASQGTEQF
TRBV5-6,NA,ASSPVGGEYEQY
TRBV29-1,NA,SVGRGAGVAEQY
TRBV13,NA,ASSSSGDNEQF
TRBV9,TRBD1,ASSVSAGQGKTGGTEAF
TRBV30,NA,AWLRGNTIY
TRBV2,NA,GGVGYGEQF
TRBV6-5,TRBD2,ASITISGRADEQF
TRBV7-9,TRBD1,ASSSGTGGEAF
TRBV25-1,NA,ASSPLAGWHGYT
TRBV5-1,NA,ASSDFQGSYNSPLH
TRBV7-6,NA,ASSFSIGSYEQY
TRBV6-5,NA,ASSRVGGTGNTIY
TRBV4-1,TRBD1,ASSQRTGEQPQH
TRBV2,NA,ASRFWAQDGYT
TRBV19,NA,ASSSQTGTYEQY
TRBV27,NA,ASSYGNHGELF
TRBV5-4,TRBD1,ASSKGQIANYGYT
TRBV21-1,NA,ASSKAGDGSNQPQH
TRBV3-1/TRBV3-2,TRBD2,ASSQSGRAPDTQY
TRBV2,NA,ASSVRDPRAF
TRBV7-6,NA,ASSVLYGYT
TRBV6-5,NA,ASSYGWGAGNEQF
TRBV30,NA,AWSAFHRNTEAF
TRBV19,NA,ASSLTWTNYGYT
TRBV20-1,NA,SAFDMLEQY
TRBV7-2,NA,ASSLNWAQY
TRBV6-5,TRBD1,ASSYVTGSQETQY
TRBV3-1/TRBV3-2,NA,ASSQARTPRNEQF
TRBV14,NA,ASSLITGPIYGYT
TRBV5-1,NA,ASSLRGRNYGYT
TRBV4-1,TRBD2,ASREREGGAGELF